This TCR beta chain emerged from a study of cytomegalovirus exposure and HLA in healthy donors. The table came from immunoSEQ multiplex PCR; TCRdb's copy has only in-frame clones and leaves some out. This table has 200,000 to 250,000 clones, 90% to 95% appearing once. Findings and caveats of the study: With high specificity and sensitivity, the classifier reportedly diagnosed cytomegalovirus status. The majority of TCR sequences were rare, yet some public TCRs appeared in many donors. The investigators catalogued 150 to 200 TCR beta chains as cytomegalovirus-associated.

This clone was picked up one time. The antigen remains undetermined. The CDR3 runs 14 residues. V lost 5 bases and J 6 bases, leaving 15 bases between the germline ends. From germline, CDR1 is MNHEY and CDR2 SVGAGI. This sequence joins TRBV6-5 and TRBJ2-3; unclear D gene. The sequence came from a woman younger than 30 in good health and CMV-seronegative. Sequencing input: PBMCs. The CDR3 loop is CASSNLPPRDTQYF. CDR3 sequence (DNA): TGTGCCAGCAGTAACTTACCCCCTAGGGATACGCAGTATTTT.